The entry that follows covers one TCR beta chain sequence. Using immunoSEQ multiplex PCR, the repertoire was profiled, and TCRdb retains in-frame clones only, with some absent. Found here are around 38,000 clones, 75% to 95% of them singletons; the top ten hold roughly 6%. Germline-derived CDR1 and CDR2 are SGHVS and FNYEAQ. Trimming pared 2 bases from V and 8 bases from J, leaving 13 bases between. The CDR3 extends over 14 amino acids. This specimen belongs to a study of T cell changes during pregnancy in multiple sclerosis. This specimen was CD8+ T cells from peripheral blood mononuclear cells, taken in the second trimester of pregnancy. This clonotype originated in a female donor with multiple sclerosis, enrolled in a pregnancy study. V gene TRBV7-6 combines with J gene TRBJ2-1, with TRBD2 as a possible D gene (6 bases). This CDR3 reads CASSLQRAVDEQFF. The CDR3, as DNA: TGTGCCAGCAGCTTACAGCGGGCCGTTGATGAGCAGTTCTTC.